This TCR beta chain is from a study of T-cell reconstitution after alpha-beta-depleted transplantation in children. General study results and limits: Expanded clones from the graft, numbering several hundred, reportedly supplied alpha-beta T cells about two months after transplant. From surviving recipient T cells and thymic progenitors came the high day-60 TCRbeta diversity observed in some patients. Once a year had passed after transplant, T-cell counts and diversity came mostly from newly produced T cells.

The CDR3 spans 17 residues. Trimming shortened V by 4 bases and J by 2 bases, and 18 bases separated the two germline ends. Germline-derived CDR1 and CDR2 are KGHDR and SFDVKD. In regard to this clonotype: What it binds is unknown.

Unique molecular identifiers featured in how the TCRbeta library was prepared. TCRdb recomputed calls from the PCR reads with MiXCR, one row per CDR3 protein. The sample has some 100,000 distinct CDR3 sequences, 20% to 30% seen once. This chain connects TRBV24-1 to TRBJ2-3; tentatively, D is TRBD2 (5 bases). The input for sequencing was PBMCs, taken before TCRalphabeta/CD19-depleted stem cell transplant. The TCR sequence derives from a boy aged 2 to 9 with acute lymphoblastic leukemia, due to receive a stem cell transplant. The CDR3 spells CATSDPRSGGTTDTQYF. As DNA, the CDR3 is TGTGCCACCAGTGACCCGAGGAGCGGAGGTACCACAGATACGCAGTATTTT.